Listed below are T cell receptor beta chains from one sample, sequenced in a study of blood T cell repertoires in COVID-19. Generated by immunoSEQ multiplex PCR, the TCRdb table keeps only in-frame clones and is missing some. Here the sample spans 100,000 to 150,000 clones, roughly 80% being singletons. Source material: PBMCs or T cells enriched from blood (not recorded which). These receptors were collected from a man aged 40-49 years with acute COVID-19. The CDR3 runs from the conserved cysteine through the conserved F or W. A D gene is named only where the DNA matches it firmly. Only some rows state a clone size, as once, few, many or a class for expanded clones.

v_call	j_call	clone_size	d_call	cdr3_aa	cdr3_nt
TRBV24-1	TRBJ1-1	-	TRBD1	CATYMGQGSSFDGTEAFF	TGTGCCACCTACATGGGACAGGGCTCTTCCTTTGATGGCACTGAAGCTTTCTTT
TRBV18	TRBJ1-1	-	TRBD1	CASSPVIGTANTEAFF	TGTGCCAGCTCACCAGTAATAGGGACAGCGAACACTGAAGCTTTCTTT
TRBV3-1/TRBV3-2	TRBJ2-5	-	TRBD2	CASSLSLAGGFQETQYF	TGTGCCAGCAGCCTTTCCCTAGCGGGGGGATTCCAAGAGACCCAGTACTTC
TRBV10-3	TRBJ2-3	-	TRBD2	CAISDNGLAPASNTDTQYF	TGTGCCATCAGTGATAATGGACTAGCCCCGGCTTCTAACACAGATACGCAGTATTTT
TRBV5-1	TRBJ2-1	-	-	CASSWGGGLYNEQFF	TGCGCCAGCAGCTGGGGCGGGGGCCTCTACAATGAGCAGTTCTTC
TRBV5-4	TRBJ1-2	once	TRBD1	CASSLGQGTKGYGYTF	TGTGCCAGCAGCTTGGGACAGGGGACCAAGGGCTATGGCTACACCTTC
TRBV30	TRBJ1-2	-	-	CAWSVNRANYGYTF	TGTGCCTGGAGTGTCAACAGAGCTAACTATGGCTACACCTTC
TRBV9	TRBJ2-1	-	-	CASSPRLERWHNEQFF	TGTGCCAGCAGCCCGCGACTAGAGCGTTGGCACAATGAGCAGTTCTTC
TRBV7-9	TRBJ1-1	-	-	CASSLGEANTEAFF	TGTGCCAGCAGCTTAGGAGAAGCAAACACTGAAGCTTTCTTT
TRBV28	TRBJ2-7	once	-	CASSISGSSYEQYF	TGTGCCAGCAGTATTAGCGGTAGCTCCTACGAGCAGTACTTC
TRBV6-5	TRBJ1-4	-	TRBD1	CASSRPGQAEKLFF	TGTGCCAGCAGTCGACCGGGACAGGCAGAAAAACTGTTTTTT
TRBV7-2	TRBJ1-5	once	-	CASSLTRGAQPQHF	TGTGCCAGCAGCTTAACGCGGGGGGCACAGCCCCAGCATTTT
TRBV10-3	TRBJ2-5	-	TRBD2	CAISESLSERGGRETQYF	TGTGCCATCAGTGAGTCGTTAAGTGAGCGGGGGGGCCGCGAGACCCAGTACTTC
TRBV27	TRBJ2-2	-	TRBD2	CASGLPSAGGKTGELFF	TGTGCCAGCGGTCTTCCATCCGCGGGGGGCAAAACCGGGGAGCTGTTTTTT
TRBV11-1	TRBJ2-2	-	-	CASRIAPNTGELFF	TGTGCCAGCAGGATAGCGCCGAACACCGGGGAGCTGTTTTTT
TRBV7-6	TRBJ2-1	-	TRBD2	CASSFLRGAPDNEQFF	TGTGCCAGCAGCTTTCTGCGGGGGGCCCCTGACAATGAGCAGTTCTTC
TRBV19	TRBJ1-5	few	TRBD1	CASSTTGEGQPQHF	TGTGCCAGTAGTACGACAGGGGAAGGACAGCCCCAGCATTTT
TRBV5-1	TRBJ1-1	few	TRBD1	CASSPAGTGRVTEAFF	TGCGCCAGCAGCCCGGCGGGGACAGGGCGTGTAACTGAAGCTTTCTTT
TRBV5-6	TRBJ2-6	-	-	CASSLGPDWANVLTF	TGTGCCAGCAGCTTGGGGCCGGACTGGGCCAACGTCCTGACTTTC
TRBV2	TRBJ1-1	once	-	CASSREERAFF	TGTGCCAGCAGTCGTGAGGAGCGGGCTTTCTTT
TRBV28	TRBJ1-1	-	-	CASSSGQITEAFF	TGTGCCAGCAGTTCAGGACAGATCACTGAAGCTTTCTTT
TRBV10-3	TRBJ1-3	-	TRBD1	CAIRDRDPGNTIYF	TGTGCCATCAGGGACAGGGATCCTGGAAACACCATATATTTT
TRBV6-5	TRBJ2-7	few	TRBD2	CASSSGGYEQYF	TGTGCCAGCAGCAGCGGGGGATACGAGCAGTACTTC
TRBV9	TRBJ1-4	-	TRBD1	CASSATGKDEKLFF	TGTGCCAGCAGCGCGACAGGGAAGGATGAAAAACTGTTTTTT
TRBV24-1	TRBJ1-5	-	-	CATSGGSNQPQHF	TGTGCCACCAGTGGCGGTAGCAATCAGCCCCAGCATTTT
TRBV29-1	TRBJ2-1	few	-	CSVDMYNEQFF	TGCAGCGTTGACATGTACAATGAGCAGTTCTTC
TRBV29-1	TRBJ2-7	-	-	CSVVGGYEQYF	TGCAGCGTTGTCGGTGGCTACGAGCAGTACTTC
TRBV3-1/TRBV3-2	TRBJ1-3	-	TRBD1	CASSQGTGRSGNTIYF	TGTGCCAGCAGCCAAGGGACAGGGCGCTCTGGAAACACCATATATTTT
TRBV7-6	TRBJ2-7	-	TRBD1	CASSLESTGGHYEQYF	TGTGCCAGCAGCTTAGAATCCACAGGGGGCCATTACGAGCAGTACTTC
TRBV5-1	TRBJ2-7	few	-	CASSSGGTINEQYF	TGCGCCAGCAGCTCGGGGGGCACGATAAACGAGCAGTACTTC
TRBV25-1	TRBJ1-1	-	TRBD1	CASSGGTVNTEAFF	TGTGCCAGCAGTGGCGGGACAGTGAACACTGAAGCTTTCTTT
TRBV3-1/TRBV3-2	TRBJ1-5	-	-	CASSQLVEGQPQHF	TGTGCCAGCAGCCAATTGGTGGAGGGTCAGCCCCAGCATTTT
TRBV5-4	TRBJ2-5	-	-	CASSSIQGRGQETQYF	TGTGCCAGCAGCTCGATACAGGGTAGAGGCCAAGAGACCCAGTACTTC
TRBV5-4	TRBJ1-4	-	-	CASSLQATNEKLFF	TGTGCCAGCAGCTTGCAGGCAACTAATGAAAAACTGTTTTTT
TRBV2	TRBJ1-1	-	TRBD1	CASDMDRTGAEAFF	TGTGCCAGCGATATGGACAGGACGGGGGCTGAAGCTTTCTTT
TRBV27	TRBJ1-6	-	-	CASSFGGGSYNSPLHF	TGTGCCAGCAGTTTCGGGGGGGGGTCCTATAATTCACCCCTCCACTTT
TRBV5-1	TRBJ2-5	-	TRBD1	CASSMTGGETQYF	TGCGCCAGCAGCATGACAGGGGGCGAGACCCAGTACTTC
TRBV4-2	TRBJ1-2	-	-	CASSPGERASYTF	TGTGCCAGCAGCCCTGGAGAGAGGGCAAGCTACACCTTC
TRBV6-5	TRBJ2-7	-	-	CASRPSGSSYEQYF	TGTGCCAGCAGGCCCTCCGGGTCCTCCTACGAGCAGTACTTC
TRBV9	TRBJ1-5	-	TRBD1	CASSVGDRVNQPQHF	TGTGCCAGCAGCGTTGGGGACAGGGTCAATCAGCCCCAGCATTTT